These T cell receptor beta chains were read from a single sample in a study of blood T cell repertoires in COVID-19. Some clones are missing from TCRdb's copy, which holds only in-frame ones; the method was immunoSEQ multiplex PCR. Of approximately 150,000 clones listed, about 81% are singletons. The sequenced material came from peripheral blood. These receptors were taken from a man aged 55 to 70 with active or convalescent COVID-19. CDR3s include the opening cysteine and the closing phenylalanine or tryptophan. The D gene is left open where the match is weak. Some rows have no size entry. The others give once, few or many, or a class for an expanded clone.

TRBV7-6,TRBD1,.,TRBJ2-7,TGTGCCAGCAGCTTAGCAGGGGGGACAGGGACCTACGAGCAGTACTTC,CASSLAGGTGTYEQYF
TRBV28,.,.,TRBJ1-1,TGTGCCAGCAGTCCCAGGACTGCCCGGGGGACTGAAGCTTTCTTT,CASSPRTARGTEAFF
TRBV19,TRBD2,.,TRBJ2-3,TGTGCCAGTGCGGGGGTTCACACAGATACGCAGTATTTT,CASAGVHTDTQYF
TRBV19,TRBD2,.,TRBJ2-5,TGTGCCAGTAGTATTTGGTCGGCGGGAGAAGAAGAGACCCAGTACTTC,CASSIWSAGEEETQYF
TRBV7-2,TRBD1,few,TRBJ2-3,TGTGCCAGCAGCTTAAATCAGGGGGCGCATGATACGCAGTATTTT,CASSLNQGAHDTQYF
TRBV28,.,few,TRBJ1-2,TGTGCCAGCAGTTCAACAGGGTTGGGGGGCTACACCTTC,CASSSTGLGGYTF
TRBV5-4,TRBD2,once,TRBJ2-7,TGTGCCAGCAGCTCTAAATTAGCGGGAGTGACCTACGAGCAGTACTTC,CASSSKLAGVTYEQYF
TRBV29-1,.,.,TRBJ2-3,TGCAGCTCGGAGGGGTTAGTAGCGGCAGATACGCAGTATTTT,CSSEGLVAADTQYF
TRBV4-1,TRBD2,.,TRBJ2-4,TGCGCCAGCAGCCAAGGGAGGCTAGCGGGAGGGCCCCAGGCCAAAAACATTCAGTACTTC,CASSQGRLAGGPQAKNIQYF
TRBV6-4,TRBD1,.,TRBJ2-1,TGTGCCAGCAGTGACCAGACAGGGGCGGGTGAGCAGTTCTTC,CASSDQTGAGEQFF
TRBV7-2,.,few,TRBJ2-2,TGTGCCACCCGGTGGGGGCACAACACCGGGGAGCTGTTTTTT,CATRWGHNTGELFF
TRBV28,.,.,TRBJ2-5,TGTGCCAGCAGAATACAAGAGACCCAGTACTTC,CASRIQETQYF
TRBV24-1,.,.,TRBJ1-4,TGTGCCACCAGTGATTTCCCGGCAACTAATGAAAAACTGTTTTTT,CATSDFPATNEKLFF
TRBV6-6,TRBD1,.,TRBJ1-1,TGTGCCAGCAGGGCAGACAGGGGGGGTGAAGCTTTCTTT,CASRADRGGEAFF
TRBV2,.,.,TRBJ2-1,TGTGCCAGCACGGGGGCGGGAGAGATCCTGTACAATGAGCAGTTCTTC,CASTGAGEILYNEQFF
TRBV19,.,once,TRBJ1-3,TGTGCCAGTAATGAACACTCTGGAAACACCATATATTTT,CASNEHSGNTIYF